Shown below are 10 T cell receptor beta chains from a single sample sequenced in a study of CD8+ T cells in alopecia areata (dated 2018 in TCRdb). Pooled mouse cutaneous lymph node cells were stained for CD4, CD8alpha, NKG2D, NKG2ACE and other markers and were then sorted on a BD Influx. The library was prepared using the immunoSEQ multiplex PCR assay. RNA was extracted from all samples and reverse transcribed into cDNA as template for TCR sequencing. TCRdb took over this immuneACCESS table, retaining in-frame rearrangements with V and J assigned. Such tables are incomplete; in checked studies, under half of the missing clones stem from an unresolved V gene, and the remainder is unexplained. There are about 270,000 clones in this sample, and none of them is a singleton. About 1.2% of the sample comes from the top ten. The sample was CD4+ T cells sorted from a lymph node. The receptors originated from a C3H/HeJ mouse with alopecia areata. In terms of MHC, this strain is H2-k.

This clone has just a few counts. Gene labels here are mouse ones. The CDR3 goes on 4 residues after the read ends, and that part is filled in from the germline J gene. The chain carries TRBV13-1 and TRBJ1-1; 7 nucleotides match TRBD1. Germline V gene lookup returns CDR1 NSHNY and CDR2 SYGAGN. The CDR3 consists of 14 residues. V shed 3 bases and J 0 bases; nucleotides not matched to a gene: 2. The CDR3 loop is CASSVGTANTEVFF. The DNA read from the CDR3 is TGTGCCAGCAGTGTGGGGACAGCAAACACA.

Points on this clone: Gene names denote mouse genes. The missing CDR3 end, 4 residues past where the read stops, is filled in from the germline J gene. The chain is built from TRBV31 and TRBJ2-1; 9 bases are shared with TRBD1. After removal of 5 bases from V and 0 bases from J, the junction contained 2 bases not matched to a gene. Per germline, CDR1 GKSSPN and CDR2 SITVG. The CDR3 is 14 residues long. CDR3 in amino acids: CAWDRGANYAEQFF. Partial CDR3 DNA: TGTGCCTGGGACAGGGGGGCTAACTATGCT.

Comment on this clone: Gene names refer to mouse genes. The CDR3 end is not reached by the read, which stops 3 residues before it; the germline J gene fills it in. This sequence joins TRBV31 and TRBJ1-6, with D tentatively TRBD1 (5 bases). TRBJ1-6 is flagged as an ORF with uncertain function. The length of the CDR3 is 12 residues. Looked up from germline, CDR1 is GKSSPN and CDR2 is SITVG. Trimming shortened V by 5 bases and J by 4 bases, and 6 bases separated the two germline ends. Here the CDR3 reads CAWGTYNSPLYF. The CDR3 bases that were read are TGTGCCTGGGGGACTTATAATTCGCCC.

This clone was seen a few times. The genes are named according to mouse. The sequenced fragment ends 4 residues before the CDR3 boundary, so the rest is inferred from the germline J gene. The chain links TRBV13-1 to TRBJ1-4; no firm D call. This CDR3 contains 14 residues. Germline V lookup: CDR1 NSHNY, CDR2 SYGAGN. CDR3 residues: CASSDSRLGERLFF. Partial CDR3 DNA: TGTGCCAGCAGTGATTCTCGACTGGGCGAA.

Points on this clone: With a much larger clone just one base away, this may be a read error. Gene names follow the mouse nomenclature. The read ends 4 residues before the CDR3 terminus; that terminus is restored from the germline J gene. This sample includes further DNA sequences coding for the same CDR3. The chain uses TRBV13-1 and TRBJ2-7; D perhaps matches TRBD2 (6 bases). The CDR3 sequence is 12 residues long. From germline, CDR1 is NSHNY and CDR2 SYGAGN. CDR3 sequence reads: CASSDVGDEQYF. CDR3 DNA, as far as it was read: TGTGCCAGCAGTGATGTGGGGGAT.

The table lists this clone with a few counts. Any gene name here is a mouse gene name. The CDR3 goes on 4 residues after the read ends, and that part is filled in from the germline J gene. V is TRBV19 and J is TRBJ2-3, with 7 nucleotides matching TRBD2. The germline CDR1 and CDR2 sequences are FNHDT and SITEND (reference sequence). The CDR3 is 12 amino acids. The DNA read from the CDR3 is TGTGCCAGCAGACTGGGGAGAGAA. Translating gives CASRLGRE. The CDR3, in full, reads CASRLGRETLYF. Full variable domain (missing parts from reference TRBV19 and TRBJ2-3): GGIITQTPKFLIGQEGQKLTLKCQQNFNHDTMYWYRQDSGKGLRLIYYSITENDLQKGDLSEGYDASREKKSSFSLTVTSAQKNEMAVFLCASRLGRETLYFGSGTRLTVL.

The sample holds many counts of this clone. Gene and germline names: mouse. The read terminates 4 residues ahead of where the CDR3 ends, so the germline J gene completes it. The V gene is TRBV17, the J gene TRBJ1-1; 7 positions agree with TRBD1. CDR1 and CDR2 (germline): MNHDT, YYDKIL. This CDR3 has 12 residues. CDR3 DNA, as far as it was read: TGTGCTAGCAGTAGACAGGGGGCA. Residues: CASSRQGA. The entire CDR3 is CASSRQGAEVFF. The entire variable domain, with the rest obtained from reference TRBV17 and TRBJ1-1, is as follows: DTTVKQNPRYKLARVGKPVNLICSQTMNHDTMYWYQKKPNQAPKLLLFYYDKILNREADTFEKFQSSRPNNSFCSLYIGSAGLEYSAMYLCASSRQGAEVFFGKGTRLTVV.

Concerning this clone itself: Mouse germline and gene names are used. The CDR3 end falls 4 residues outside the read, so it is completed with the germline J gene. This specimen includes other DNA sequences encoding the same CDR3. The rearrangement links TRBV13-1 to TRBJ2-3, with 8 bases aligning to TRBD1. Germline V gene lookup returns CDR1 NSHNY and CDR2 SYGAGN. With 3 bases clipped from V and 0 bases from J, the junction kept 6 bases outside the gene matches. CDR3 size: 16 residues. CDR3 bases read: TGTGCCAGCAGTGTCGGACAGGGCGGGAGTGCAGAA. It encodes CASSVGQGGSAE. The CDR3 as a whole reads CASSVGQGGSAETLYF.

In the case of this clone: The gene names here belong to mouse. The DNA ends 4 residues before the CDR3 does, and the rest of the CDR3 is filled in from the germline J gene. The rearrangement uses TRBV13-1 and TRBJ2-3; TRBD1 agrees at 7 bases. This CDR3 contains 14 residues. Germline CDR1 is NSHNY and CDR2 is SYGAGN. CDR3 region: CASSDAGQQETLYF. CDR3 DNA (partial): TGTGCCAGCAGTGATGCGGGACAGCAAGAA.

About this clone itself: The gene symbols are mouse symbols. Read data end 4 residues before the CDR3 end; the end is taken from the germline J gene. The genes are TRBV19 and TRBJ2-2, with a tentative D call TRBD1 (6 bases). The CDR3 contains 16 residues. Trimming cost V 3 bases and J 0 bases, with 12 bases left between them. Germline CDR1 is FNHDT and CDR2 is SITEND (reference sequence). The CDR3 spells CASSNPGHTNTGQLYF. The CDR3 bases that were read are TGTGCCAGCAGTAATCCGGGACATACAAACACCGGG. Using reference TRBV19 and TRBJ2-2 for the parts outside the CDR3, the full variable domain is GGIITQTPKFLIGQEGQKLTLKCQQNFNHDTMYWYRQDSGKGLRLIYYSITENDLQKGDLSEGYDASREKKSSFSLTVTSAQKNEMAVFLCASSNPGHTNTGQLYFGEGSKLTVL.